Presented here are 30 T cell receptor beta chains from one specimen sequenced in a study of T cell changes during pregnancy in multiple sclerosis. The method was immunoSEQ multiplex PCR; TCRdb's version includes in-frame clones alone and lacks a portion of them. The table lists 40,000 to 55,000 clones, 85% to 90% of them singletons. Here the sequenced sample was CD4+ T cells from peripheral blood mononuclear cells, taken in the first trimester of pregnancy. The receptors come from a female donor with multiple sclerosis, enrolled in a pregnancy study.

With respect to this clone: The same CDR3 can be traced to other DNA sequences in this sample. The chain joins TRBV18 to TRBJ2-7; TRBD1 matches 9 bases. The J segment lost 2 bases and the V segment lost 2 bases, leaving 1 base of the junction unmatched. The CDR3 is made up of 14 amino acids. From germline, CDR1 is KGHSH and CDR2 LQKENI. The DNA of the CDR3 is TGTGCCAGCTCACCAAGACAGGGGGCCTACGAGCAGTACTTC. This sequence encodes CASSPRQGAYEQYF.

The genes are TRBV5-1 and TRBJ2-5; 8 bases are a match to TRBD2. Germline trimming cut 1 base from V and 5 bases from J; bases unmatched to any gene: 10. The CDR3 is 16 amino acids. Germline lookup yields CDR1 SGHRS and CDR2 YFSETQ. CDR3 region: CASSLRVGAGDETQYF. The DNA for the CDR3 is TGCGCCAGCAGCTTGCGGGTTGGAGCGGGAGACGAGACCCAGTACTTC.

The CDR3: CASSSGGGRGNSYEQYF. CDR3 nucleotides: TGCGCCAGCAGCTCCGGGGGCGGGAGGGGGAACTCCTACGAGCAGTACTTC. V gene TRBV5-1 combines with J gene TRBJ2-7, with 9 bases identical to TRBD2. This CDR3 region has 17 residues. Germline-derived CDR1 and CDR2 are SGHRS and YFSETQ. V lost 3 bases, J lost 0 bases, and 10 bases stayed unmatched. Drawing the rest from reference TRBV5-1 and TRBJ2-7, the complete variable domain is KAGVTQTPRYLIKTRGQQVTLSCSPISGHRSVSWYQQTPGQGLQFLFEYFSETQRNKGNFPGRFSGRQFSNSRSEMNVSTLELGDSALYLCASSSGGGRGNSYEQYFGPGTRLTVT.

The chain joins TRBV9 to TRBJ2-3; 11 bases map to TRBD2. CDR3 length: 14 amino acids. The V gene's germline CDR1 is SGDLS and CDR2 YYNGEE. The V and J ends lost 10 bases and 4 bases, in that order; junction bases with no gene match: 8. The CDR3 protein is CASSPGLAADTQYF. For the CDR3, the DNA is TGTGCCTCCTCCCCGGGACTAGCGGCAGATACGCAGTATTTT.

The chain employs TRBV5-1 and TRBJ1-1; tentatively, D is TRBD1 (6 bases). Germline CDR1 reads SGHRS; CDR2 reads YFSETQ. The CDR3 extends over 20 amino acids. Trimming stripped 4 bases from V and 2 bases from J, with 30 bases between. In DNA, the CDR3 is TGCGCCAGCAGCCCTCGCCCCGCACCGAGGGAGGGGGGGGATAACACTGAAGCTTTCTTT. Translation gives CASSPRPAPREGGDNTEAFF.

This chain uses TRBV19 with TRBJ2-1; 9 bases are a match to TRBD2. CDR1 and CDR2 from the germline V gene are LNHDA and SQIVND (reference sequence). V was pared by 5 bases and J by 3 bases, with 5 bases of the junction left unmatched. The CDR3 is 15 amino acids. CDR3 amino acids: CASSLRREGYNEQFF. CDR3 nucleotides: TGTGCCAGTAGTCTGCGGCGGGAGGGCTACAATGAGCAGTTCTTC.

The V and J genes are TRBV12-5 and TRBJ1-3, with D uncertain. This CDR3 contains 17 residues. Germline-derived CDR1 and CDR2 are LGHNT and FRNRAP. The V end lost 3 bases, the J end lost 0 bases, and 15 bases lay between the germline ends. The CDR3 loop reads CASGFGVVGISGNTIYF. In nucleotides, the CDR3 is TGTGCTAGTGGTTTTGGTGTAGTGGGCATCTCTGGAAACACCATATATTTT.

The chain links TRBV2 to TRBJ2-1, with 7 bases matching TRBD2. Trimming at V came to 5 bases and at J to 0 bases, leaving 22 bases not matched to a gene. CDR1 and CDR2 from the germline V gene are SNHLY and FYNNEI. The CDR3 spans 21 residues. The CDR3 spells CASSTTPRGFGRESSYNEQFF. The CDR3 nucleotides are TGTGCCAGCAGTACCACTCCGAGGGGTTTCGGGCGGGAGAGCTCCTACAATGAGCAGTTCTTC.

A word on this clone: The junction does not match germline at one end; this may be a read error. The rearrangement links TRBV5-1 to TRBJ2-3; 10 nucleotides line up with TRBD2. Germline CDR1 is SGHRS and CDR2 is YFSETQ. The CDR3 sequence is 16 residues long. DNA for the CDR3: TGCGCCCGCAGCACCGGGACTAGCGCTAGCACAGATACGCAGTATTTT. Protein sequence: CARSTGTSASTDTQYF.

CDR3 nucleotide sequence: TGTGCCAGCAGTGGGACAGGGGGGAGCACTGAAGCTTTCTTT. This encodes CASSGTGGSTEAFF. This chain links TRBV2 with TRBJ1-1; TRBD1 aligns across 10 bases. Germline V lookup: CDR1 SNHLY, CDR2 FYNNEI. The CDR3 is 14 residues long. Losses at the gene ends were 4 bases for V and 4 bases for J; bases not matched to a gene: 3.

The chain is built from TRBV19 and TRBJ2-5; weak D call: TRBD2 (5 bases). The V gene lost 4 bases and the J gene lost 1 base, with 16 bases spanning the gap. The CDR3 consists of 16 residues. Germline assignment: CDR1 LNHDA and CDR2 SQIVND (reference sequence). Written as DNA, the CDR3 is TGTGCCAGTAGTAAAGGGCTCGGGGTTGTCCAAGAGACCCAGTACTTC. Protein product: CASSKGLGVVQETQYF.

V is TRBV4-1 and J is TRBJ2-7, with D possibly matching TRBD2 (6 bases). Germline V gives CDR1 MGHRA, CDR2 YSYEKL. CDR3 length equals 16 residues. Trimming cost V 6 bases and J 0 bases, with 18 bases left between them. This chain's CDR3 is CASRPILAKSSYEQYF. The CDR3 coding sequence is TGCGCCAGCAGACCGATTCTAGCGAAAAGCTCCTACGAGCAGTACTTC.

The chain links TRBV27 to TRBJ2-7, with 9 bases matching TRBD2. This CDR3 is built from 16 residues. CDR1 is MNHEY, CDR2 SMNVEV, per germline (reference sequence). J gave up 2 bases and V 5 bases, and 10 bases lay outside the gene matches. DNA for the CDR3: TGTGCCAGCAGTCCCCGTCCTAGCGGGGCAACCTACGAGCAGTACTTC. Its translation: CASSPRPSGATYEQYF.

The gene calls are TRBV7-2 and TRBJ1-4; D unclear. The V and J ends lost 4 bases and 8 bases respectively, with 8 bases between them. The CDR3 is 12 residues long. In germline, CDR1 is SGHTA, CDR2 FQGNSA. The CDR3: CASSSAGEKLFF. The CDR3 nucleotides are TGTGCCAGCAGCTCTGCGGGGGAAAAACTGTTTTTT.

The rearrangement links TRBV19 to TRBJ2-1, with a weak D call TRBD2 (6 bases). The CDR3 covers 14 residues. CDR1 LNHDA and CDR2 SQIVND come from the germline V gene (reference sequence). Trimming left V 5 bases short and J 4 bases short, with 12 bases between. CDR3 sequence (DNA): TGTGCCAGTAGTCTTAGCGGCCGATACAATGAGCAGTTCTTC. It translates to CASSLSGRYNEQFF.

The V call is TRBV9, the J call TRBJ2-3; D is possibly TRBD2 (5 bases). Trimming removed 4 bases from V and 0 bases from J, with 12 bases in between. Per germline, CDR1 SGDLS and CDR2 YYNGEE. The CDR3 is 15 amino acids. CDR3 DNA sequence: TGTGCCAGCAGCCCCAGACTAACTAGCACAGATACGCAGTATTTT. Protein product: CASSPRLTSTDTQYF.

The chain employs TRBV10-3 and TRBJ2-7; weak D call: TRBD2 (5 bases). Germline V lookup: CDR1 ENHRY, CDR2 SYGVKD. With 6 bases removed from V and 5 bases from J, the gap between germline ends came to 14 bases. This CDR3 comprises 13 residues. The CDR3 region has the DNA TGTGCCATCAGCCCCCCTGGGAGAGACGAGCAGTACTTC. Translation gives CAISPPGRDEQYF.

The genes are TRBV6-4 and TRBJ1-1; 8 positions agree with TRBD1. V was clipped by 6 bases and J by 1 base; unmatched bases: 4. CDR1 and CDR2 (germline): MRHNA, SNTAGT. There are 14 residues in the CDR3. For the CDR3, the DNA is TGTGCCAGCAGGGCAGGGACAGGGAACACTGAAGCTTTCTTT. It specifies CASRAGTGNTEAFF.

This clone was seen a few times. V usage is TRBV5-4 and J usage is TRBJ2-1, with D maybe TRBD2 (5 bases). V gave up 2 bases and J gave up 4 bases, with 10 bases separating them. This CDR3 is 14 amino acids long. Per the germline V gene, CDR1 is SGHNT and CDR2 is YYREEE (reference sequence). Written as DNA, the CDR3 is TGTGCCAGCAGCTTAACAGCGGAATACAATGAGCAGTTCTTC. Its protein is CASSLTAEYNEQFF.

The V and J genes are TRBV5-1 and TRBJ2-1; 8 bases are a match to TRBD2. Germline loops: CDR1 SGHRS, CDR2 YFSETQ. Unmatched junction bases numbered 6, after V lost 3 bases and J lost 7 bases. CDR3 length equals 14 residues. CDR3 loop: CASSWGGLGNEQFF. In DNA, the CDR3 is TGCGCCAGCAGCTGGGGGGGACTAGGGAATGAGCAGTTCTTC.

This chain uses TRBV19 with TRBJ2-5, with D possibly TRBD1 on 5 matching bases. The germline gives CDR1 LNHDA, CDR2 SQIVND (reference sequence). There are 14 residues in the CDR3. Trimming took off 3 bases at V and 3 bases at J, with 11 bases between the two ends. This chain's CDR3 is CASSISNRKETQYF. The CDR3 bases are TGTGCCAGTAGTATTTCTAACAGGAAAGAGACCCAGTACTTC.

The chain recombines TRBV11-2 with TRBJ2-1; no reliable D call. The CDR3 is 13 residues long. Deletions cut 1 base from V and 9 bases from J, with 10 bases between. Germline values: CDR1 SGHAT, CDR2 FQNNGV. DNA of the CDR3: TGTGCCAGCAGCTTAGCTGGAGTTGGTGAGCAGTTCTTC. Its protein product is CASSLAGVGEQFF.

The chain couples TRBV28 to TRBJ2-5, with 10 positions matching TRBD1. The CDR3 has 15 amino acids. Trimming took 6 bases from V and 5 from J; bases not matched to a gene: 9. Germline CDR1 reads MDHEN; CDR2 reads SYDVKM. CDR3 residues: CASSRTGGPRETQYF. The CDR3 bases are TGTGCCAGCAGCCGGACAGGGGGACCCCGGGAGACCCAGTACTTC.

J is TRBJ2-1 and V is TRBV28; 12 positions match TRBD2. J gave up 7 bases and V 6 bases, and 4 bases lay outside the gene matches. CDR1 is MDHEN, CDR2 SYDVKM, per germline. This CDR3 has 14 amino acids. The chain's CDR3 is CASRTSGRVNEQFF. CDR3 nucleotide sequence: TGTGCCAGCAGGACTAGCGGGAGAGTAAATGAGCAGTTCTTC. Based on the CDR3 plus reference TRBV28 and TRBJ2-1, the full variable domain is DVKVTQSSRYLVKRTGEKVFLECVQDMDHENMFWYRQDPGLGLRLIYFSYDVKMKEKGDIPEGYSVSREKKERFSLILESASTNQTSMYLCASRTSGRVNEQFFGPGTRLTVL.

The chain recombines TRBV4-1 with TRBJ2-1; D is perhaps TRBD1 (6 bases). CDR3 size: 13 residues. V lost 7 bases to trimming and J lost 4 bases, with 11 bases between them. Germline CDR1 MGHRA, CDR2 YSYEKL. The CDR3 bases are TGCGCCAGCACCAAAGGGGGATACAATGAGCAGTTCTTC. As protein: CASTKGGYNEQFF.

The genes are TRBV2 and TRBJ2-7, with 7 bases fitting TRBD2. The V and J ends lost 6 bases and 6 bases, in that order; junction bases with no gene match: 17. There are 16 residues in the CDR3. In germline, CDR1 is SNHLY, CDR2 FYNNEI. In DNA, the CDR3 is TGTGCCAGCAGCGCAGGGACTAAGAGTGGCCAAGTCGAGCAGTACTTC. This encodes CASSAGTKSGQVEQYF.

This clone has a single count. The rearrangement links TRBV5-6 to TRBJ1-1, with D possibly TRBD1 on 6 matching bases. The CDR3 totals 14 residues. Germline V CDR1 and CDR2: SGHDT, YYEEEE. Trimming took off 4 bases at V and 4 bases at J, with 14 bases between the two ends. The CDR3 coding sequence is TGTGCCAGCAGCCCCGGGGGGGGGCTCACTGAAGCTTTCTTT. Its translation: CASSPGGGLTEAFF.

CDR3 loop: CASPRTPPYEQYF. The DNA for the CDR3 is TGTGCCAGCCCCCGGACACCCCCCTACGAGCAGTACTTC. The gene calls are TRBV6-1 and TRBJ2-7, with D perhaps TRBD1 (5 bases). CDR1 and CDR2 from the germline V gene are MNHNS and SASEGT. Trimming stripped 8 bases from V and 2 bases from J, with 13 bases between. The CDR3 sequence is 13 residues long.

The rearrangement links TRBV5-6 to TRBJ2-7, with 7 positions matching TRBD1. In germline, CDR1 is SGHDT, CDR2 YYEEEE. The J segment lost 2 bases and the V segment lost 3 bases, leaving 11 bases of the junction unmatched. The CDR3 loop spans 16 amino acids. DNA for the CDR3: TGTGCCAGCAGCTCCACGTACAGGGGCCTACCCTACGAGCAGTACTTC. Protein product: CASSSTYRGLPYEQYF.

This chain joins TRBV19 and TRBJ1-5; TRBD1 aligns across 9 bases. The length of the CDR3 is 14 residues. The V segment lost 8 bases and the J segment 7 bases; nucleotides outside the gene matches: 9. Germline-derived CDR1 and CDR2 are LNHDA and SQIVND (reference sequence). CDR3 sequence: CASGARTGEQPQHF. DNA for the CDR3: TGTGCCAGTGGTGCCCGGACAGGGGAACAGCCCCAGCATTTT.